This TCR beta chain is from a study of CD8 T cells in Susac syndrome. A single count supports this clonotype. An amount of RNA that ranged from about 0.45 to 1 ug was reverse transcribed with random hexamers. The authors amplified TCR beta CDR3 across 54 Vbeta and 13 Jbeta using immunoSEQ multiplex PCR. TCRdb re-analysed the immunoSEQ multiplex PCR reads in MiXCR, keeping a single row per CDR3 protein. This sample has 190,000 or so distinct CDR3 sequences; about 96% occur once, and the top ten carry under 0.095%. The CDR3 loop spans 14 amino acids. The germline CDR1 and CDR2 sequences are SNHLY and FYNNEI. V dropped 1 base and J dropped 13 bases, with 14 bases sitting between them. CD8+ and CD4+ T cells taken from blood had their TCR beta sequenced. Control patients had untreated stable or active relapsing-remitting multiple sclerosis by revised McDonald criteria.

The chain employs TRBV2 and TRBJ1-6; D unclear. Sequenced sample: CD4+ T cells from PBMCs. The TCR was taken from a human donor with multiple sclerosis. CDR3 bases: TGTGCCAGCAGTGAAGTGGCGGATAATTGGCCCCTCCACTTT. This translates into CASSEVADNWPLHF.